This T cell receptor beta chain was profiled in a study of OX40 agonist ivuxolimab in advanced cancers. Study-level information: Patients were given ivuxolimab, an antibody that agonizes OX40 (CD134).

The CDR3 runs to 15 residues. With 0 bases removed from V and 4 bases from J, the gap between germline ends came to 12 bases. Germline assignment: CDR1 LGHNA and CDR2 YSLEER. Only a few counts were recorded for this clone. Sequenced by immunoSEQ multiplex PCR; TCRdb stores in-frame clones only, minus some. The table records approximately 99,000 clones, approximately 87% of them present only once. Blood was sampled at baseline, cycle 4 day 1, and cycle 7 day 1. This sequence was found in an adult with an advanced solid tumor such as melanoma, head and neck, liver or kidney cancer. This sequence joins TRBV4-3 and TRBJ1-2, with a weak D call TRBD1 (6 bases). The starting material was CD4+ or CD8+ T cells sorted from blood, obtained in a trial of the OX40 agonist ivuxolimab. The CDR3 loop is CASSQDDRGIYGYTF. CDR3 nucleotides: TGCGCCAGCAGCCAAGATGATAGGGGGATCTATGGCTACACCTTC.